This TCR beta chain was observed in a study of blood T cell repertoires in COVID-19. Study background: Samples of COVID-19 (acute and convalescent) were obtained from the United States, Italy and Spain. The analysed material was cDNA or gDNA that came from T cells, B-cell-depleted T cells, or PBMCs.

CDR1 MNHEY and CDR2 SMNVEV come from the germline V gene (reference sequence). V was clipped by 8 bases and J by 4 bases, with 17 bases between them. The CDR3 loop spans 15 amino acids. Method: immunoSEQ multiplex PCR; TCRdb's copy keeps in-frame clones and lacks some. The sample includes roughly 260,000 clones, 87% of them seen just once. Sequenced material: peripheral blood. The chain has TRBV27 and TRBJ1-4; D is possibly TRBD1 (5 bases). The clonotype comes from a woman aged 50 to 60 who had recovered from COVID-19. The CDR3 sequence is CASGQWGVLNEKLFF. In DNA, the CDR3 is TGTGCCAGCGGGCAATGGGGGGTCCTTAATGAAAAACTGTTTTTT.